The 28 T cell receptor beta chains listed next were all sequenced from one sample in a study of memory CD4+ T cells and cytomegalovirus serostatus. Repertoires were generated with immunoSEQ multiplex PCR, while TCRdb's copy carries only in-frame clones and drops some. Among 48,000 or so clones, about 77% were seen once, and the ten largest hold 0.75% to 0.9%. Single viable CD3+CD4+CD8-CD45RO+ cells were sorted as the memory CD4+ T cells. The sequenced material came from memory CD4+ T cells from blood. These TCRs come from an adult in good health and CMV-seronegative.

The V and J genes are TRBV2 and TRBJ1-4; D may be TRBD1 (5 bases). The V gene's germline CDR1 is SNHLY and CDR2 FYNNEI. The CDR3 is 16 amino acids. V was shortened by 10 bases and J by 1 base, with 19 bases between the two germline ends. CDR3 nucleotides: TGTGCCACCCGACAGAGGGTTTTGAAAACTAATGAAAAACTGTTTTTT. Translating gives CATRQRVLKTNEKLFF.

This chain joins TRBV19 and TRBJ1-1; possibly TRBD1 for D (6 bases). The CDR3 runs 14 residues. CDR1 and CDR2 (germline): LNHDA, SQIVND (reference sequence). V was shortened by 7 bases and J by 6 bases, with 18 bases between the two germline ends. CDR3 sequence reads: CASTAQGRRAEAFF. CDR3 bases: TGTGCCAGTACCGCGCAGGGGCGACGCGCTGAAGCTTTCTTT.

The chain combines TRBV9 with TRBJ2-5; 10 bases fit TRBD1. The V and J ends lost 0 bases and 4 bases, in that order; junction bases with no gene match: 6. The CDR3 is 16 residues long. Germline loops: CDR1 SGDLS, CDR2 YYNGEE. The CDR3 loop is CASSVGDRGQLETQYF. The CDR3 nucleotides read TGTGCCAGCAGCGTAGGTGACAGGGGGCAACTAGAGACCCAGTACTTC.

The rearrangement joins TRBV5-1 to TRBJ1-5; no clear D. Trimming stripped 4 bases from V and 0 bases from J, with 11 bases between. This CDR3 is built from 15 residues. Germline V gives CDR1 SGHRS, CDR2 YFSETQ. Here the CDR3 reads CASSPRPGSNQPQHF. The CDR3 region has the DNA TGCGCCAGCAGCCCGCGTCCTGGTAGCAATCAGCCCCAGCATTTT.

The genes are TRBV5-5 and TRBJ1-3, with TRBD1 matching 7 bases. CDR3 length: 14 residues. Germline lookup yields CDR1 SGHKS and CDR2 YYEKEE (reference sequence). The trim removed 3 bases at V and 4 bases at J, leaving 4 bases unmatched. The CDR3 nucleotides are TGTGCCAGCAGCTCAGGGGGTGGCGGAAACACCATATATTTT. It translates to CASSSGGGGNTIYF. The full variable domain, with the rest looked up from reference TRBV5-5 and TRBJ1-3, is DAGVTQSPTHLIKTRGQQVTLRCSPISGHKSVSWYQQVLGQGPQFIFQYYEKEERGRGNFPDRFSARQFPNYSSELNVNALLLGDSALYLCASSSGGGGNTIYFGEGSWLTVV.

The chain recombines TRBV11-2 with TRBJ1-5; D not resolved. The V end was cut by 2 bases, the J end by 3 bases, with 11 bases between. This CDR3 spans 15 amino acids. Germline V gene data show CDR1 as SGHAT and CDR2 as FQNNGV. For the CDR3, the DNA is TGTGCCAGCAGCTTACAGGTGATGGACAATCAGCCCCAGCATTTT. It yields the protein CASSLQVMDNQPQHF.

The rearrangement uses TRBV18 and TRBJ1-4, with 7 bases fitting TRBD1. The CDR3 is 15 amino acids. With 0 bases clipped from V and 6 bases from J, the junction kept 4 bases outside the gene matches. The V gene's germline CDR1 is KGHSH and CDR2 LQKENI. CDR3: CASSPPGQGDEKLFF. Written as DNA, the CDR3 is TGTGCCAGCTCACCACCCGGGCAGGGGGATGAAAAACTGTTTTTT. The complete variable domain, with remaining parts taken from reference TRBV18 and TRBJ1-4, reads NAGVMQNPRHLVRRRGQEARLRCSPMKGHSHVYWYRQLPEEGLKFMVYLQKENIIDESGMPKERFSAEFPKEGPSILRIQQVVRGDSAAYFCASSPPGQGDEKLFFGSGTQLSVL.

The V and J genes are TRBV5-4 and TRBJ2-1; TRBD2 matches at 7 bases. The length of the CDR3 is 16 residues. The germline V gene encodes CDR1 SGHNT and CDR2 YYREEE (reference sequence). J lost 9 bases, V lost 5 bases, and 17 bases had no gene match. The CDR3 nucleotides read TGTGCCAGCAGGGCTCTACTAGCGAGAGCCCATAGTGAGCAGTTCTTC. Protein: CASRALLARAHSEQFF.

The gene calls are TRBV6-1 and TRBJ2-7; tentative D call: TRBD2 (6 bases). The V end was cut by 2 bases, the J end by 6 bases, with 14 bases between. The CDR3 runs 14 residues. Germline loops: CDR1 MNHNS, CDR2 SASEGT. This chain's CDR3 is CASSESGRFSEQYF. The CDR3 nucleotides are TGTGCCAGCAGTGAATCAGGGAGGTTCAGCGAGCAGTACTTC.

This clone has a handful of counts. The J gene is TRBJ1-2, the V gene TRBV5-1; the D gene is possibly TRBD1 (5 bases). The CDR3 has 14 amino acids. CDR1 is SGHRS, CDR2 YFSETQ, per germline. Trimming stripped 4 bases from V and 8 bases from J, with 18 bases between. CDR3 region: CASSLGSQEGGYTF. CDR3 DNA sequence: TGCGCCAGCAGCCTGGGCAGTCAGGAGGGGGGCTACACCTTC.

The chain joins TRBV2 to TRBJ2-3, with D possibly TRBD2 on 5 matching bases. V lost 4 bases, J lost 4 bases, and 9 bases lay in between. The CDR3 length is 13 residues. Germline lookup yields CDR1 SNHLY and CDR2 FYNNEI. CDR3: CASSASEADTQYF. CDR3 coding DNA: TGTGCCAGCAGTGCGTCGGAGGCAGATACGCAGTATTTT.

The rearrangement uses TRBV5-1 and TRBJ2-7; 11 nucleotides align to TRBD1. V dropped 0 bases and J dropped 4; count of bases not matched to a gene: 6. Germline values: CDR1 SGHRS, CDR2 YFSETQ. The CDR3 consists of 16 residues. The CDR3 region is CASSLGGQGARYEQYF. Here the CDR3 DNA reads TGCGCCAGCAGCTTGGGCGGACAGGGGGCACGATACGAGCAGTACTTC.

The chain links TRBV4-1 to TRBJ2-1; TRBD1 matches 9 bases. Germline CDR1 and CDR2: MGHRA and YSYEKL. The CDR3 runs 15 residues. V dropped 3 bases and J dropped 4; count of bases not matched to a gene: 4. The CDR3 DNA follows: TGCGCCAGCAGCCAGTCGGACAGGGGATACAATGAGCAGTTCTTC. It translates to CASSQSDRGYNEQFF.

The chain employs TRBV5-1 and TRBJ1-5, with D possibly TRBD1 on 6 matching bases. In germline, CDR1 is SGHRS, CDR2 YFSETQ. V lost 4 bases, J lost 2 bases, and 10 bases lay in between. The CDR3 extends over 14 amino acids. CDR3 protein: CASSVDSRNQPQHF. The CDR3 DNA sequence: TGCGCCAGCAGCGTGGACAGTCGCAATCAGCCCCAGCATTTT.

The chain carries TRBV30 and TRBJ2-4; 8 positions match TRBD1. Germline CDR1 reads GTSNPN; CDR2 reads SVGIG (reference sequence). V trimming: 2 bases; J trimming: 9 bases; junction bases outside the gene matches: 3. The CDR3 extends over 12 amino acids. The CDR3 here is CAWSLQGVIQYF. The CDR3 bases are TGTGCCTGGAGTCTACAGGGGGTCATTCAGTACTTC.

The rearrangement links TRBV7-6 to TRBJ2-2; D not certain. Germline V lookup: CDR1 SGHVS, CDR2 FNYEAQ. This CDR3 is 16 amino acids long. Between the trimmed V and J ends, which lost 2 bases and 0 bases, there was a span of 10 bases. The CDR3 DNA reads TGTGCCAGCAGCTTAACCGAGCTCTCGAACACCGGGGAGCTGTTTTTT. Protein sequence: CASSLTELSNTGELFF.

For the CDR3, the DNA is TGCGCCAGCAGCGGGGGACAGGGCAACTATGGCTACACCTTC. Translation gives CASSGGQGNYGYTF. This sequence joins TRBV5-1 and TRBJ1-2, with 9 positions matching TRBD1. Germline V gene lookup returns CDR1 SGHRS and CDR2 YFSETQ. The trim removed 4 bases at V and 2 bases at J, leaving 3 bases unmatched. The CDR3 is made up of 14 amino acids.

This rearrangement joins TRBV14 to TRBJ1-2, with 12 bases that match TRBD1. V lost 1 base, J lost 3 bases, and 6 bases stayed unmatched. The CDR3 sequence is 17 residues long. Germline V gives CDR1 SGHDN, CDR2 FVKESK. CDR3 loop: CASSQAGTGGADYGYTF. Here the CDR3 DNA reads TGTGCCAGCAGCCAAGCCGGGACAGGGGGCGCGGACTATGGCTACACCTTC.

The V call is TRBV6-5, the J call TRBJ2-1, with D perhaps TRBD1 (6 bases). The CDR3 length is 12 residues. Germline V gene data show CDR1 as MNHEY and CDR2 as SVGAGI. V lost 6 bases and J lost 5, with 8 bases in between. The CDR3 DNA sequence: TGTGCCAGCAGCTACAGGGACAATGAGCAGTTCTTC. Translated, it gives CASSYRDNEQFF.

The V call is TRBV25-1, the J call TRBJ2-3; TRBD2 agrees at 14 bases. V was clipped by 3 bases and J by 3 bases; unmatched bases: 8. This CDR3 contains 18 residues. Germline CDR1 MGHDK, CDR2 SYGVNS. For the CDR3, the DNA is TGTGCCAGCAGTGACAGGACTAGCGGGAGGAAGGGGACAGATACGCAGTATTTT. Protein product: CASSDRTSGRKGTDTQYF.

The chain has TRBV4-2 and TRBJ2-7; D is ambiguous. This CDR3 spans 15 amino acids. V lost 0 bases to trimming and J lost 3 bases, with 12 bases between them. Germline V gene lookup returns CDR1 LGHNA and CDR2 YNFKEQ. CDR3 amino acids: CASSQDNRPNYEQYF. DNA for the CDR3: TGTGCCAGCAGCCAAGATAACCGACCCAACTACGAGCAGTACTTC.

In DNA, the CDR3 is TGTGCCAGCAGTGACCAAAGACAGACTGAGCAGTTCTTC. The encoded protein is CASSDQRQTEQFF. J is TRBJ2-1 and V is TRBV6-4; TRBD1 might be the D (5 bases). Germline CDR1 is MRHNA and CDR2 is SNTAGT. CDR3 size: 13 residues. Trimming took off 2 bases at V and 9 bases at J, with 11 bases between the two ends.

This rearrangement joins TRBV7-8 to TRBJ1-1; D is ambiguous. Germline V gene lookup returns CDR1 SGHVS and CDR2 FQNEAQ. The CDR3 sequence is 13 residues long. The V end lost 1 base, the J end lost 11 bases, and 14 bases lay between the germline ends. CDR3 coding DNA: TGTGCCAGCAGCTTAGTGCGCGGAGGGCGGGCTTTCTTT. Its translation: CASSLVRGGRAFF.

This clone came up once. The gene calls are TRBV10-2 and TRBJ2-3, with D tentatively TRBD2 (6 bases). CDR3 size: 14 residues. V was clipped by 4 bases and J by 1 base, with 9 bases between them. CDR1 is WSHSY and CDR2 is SAAADI in the germline V gene. In DNA, the CDR3 is TGCGCCAGCAGTGGGGAGCGGGGCACAGATACGCAGTATTTT. Its protein product is CASSGERGTDTQYF.

This chain links TRBV30 with TRBJ1-3, with D unresolved. Looked up from germline, CDR1 is GTSNPN and CDR2 is SVGIG (reference sequence). V was clipped by 0 bases and J by 0 bases, with 6 bases between them. The CDR3 sequence is 14 residues long. For the CDR3, the DNA is TGTGCCTGGAGTGTCGGGTCCTCTGGAAACACCATATATTTT. It yields the protein CAWSVGSSGNTIYF.

This clone is judged medium-sized. The chain combines TRBV25-1 with TRBJ2-2; the match to TRBD1 covers 9 bases. The germline V gene encodes CDR1 MGHDK and CDR2 SYGVNS. The CDR3 extends over 13 amino acids. The V gene end was trimmed by 11 bases and the J gene end by 5 bases; junction bases not matched to a gene: 6. The CDR3: CAGGQGSTGELFF. In nucleotides, the CDR3 is TGTGCCGGGGGACAGGGAAGTACCGGGGAGCTGTTTTTT.

This CDR3 reads CASRQGNYGYTF. The CDR3 DNA reads as TGTGCCAGCAGGCAGGGTAACTATGGCTACACCTTC. This chain uses TRBV25-1 with TRBJ1-2, with D maybe TRBD1 (5 bases). V was shortened by 6 bases and J by 1 base, with 6 bases between the two germline ends. The CDR3 contains 12 residues. Germline values: CDR1 MGHDK, CDR2 SYGVNS.

V usage is TRBV28 and J usage is TRBJ2-5; 8 bases match TRBD1. CDR3 length equals 16 residues. Trimming took 4 bases from V and 7 from J; bases not matched to a gene: 14. Germline CDR1 and CDR2: MDHEN and SYDVKM. The CDR3 DNA follows: TGTGCCAGCAGTTCTCCTAGGACAGGGTACGCGGTGACCCAGTACTTC. Translated, it gives CASSSPRTGYAVTQYF.